Below are 18 T cell receptor beta chains sequenced from a single sample in a study of molecular identifiers for immune sequencing clone quantification. TCRdb recomputed calls from the PCR reads with MiXCR, one row per CDR3 protein. Of 400,000 to 600,000 distinct CDR3 sequences listed, around 23% are singletons. The sample taken for sequencing was naive CD8+ T cells from blood, with Jurkat cell RNA spiked in. The subset is: FACS-sorted CD8+CD4-CCR7+CD45RA+ naive T cells. These receptor sequences come from a human donor in good health. Some libraries in this study had Jurkat cell RNA spiked in.

Many counts were recorded for this clonotype. This chain joins TRBV29-1 and TRBJ2-3; 8 bases match TRBD2. With 1 base clipped from V and 2 bases from J, the junction kept 11 bases outside the gene matches. The CDR3 is 17 amino acids. Germline assignment: CDR1 SQVTM and CDR2 ANQGSEA. The CDR3 DNA reads TGCAGCGTTGAAGTGGTAGCGGGGCCCATTCCCACAGATACGCAGTATTTT. Protein: CSVEVVAGPIPTDTQYF.

With respect to this clonotype: An end of the junction differs from the germline gene, which may be a read error. The chain links TRBV4-1 to TRBJ1-1; D not certain. CDR1 and CDR2 (germline): MGHRA, YSYEKL. The CDR3 sequence is 14 residues long. The CDR3 here is CARRPRAPQSDAFF. The CDR3 DNA reads as TGCGCCCGCCGCCCGCGCGCCCCCCAATCTGACGCTTTCTTT.

This rearrangement joins TRBV4-3 to TRBJ2-3; TRBD2 agrees at 7 bases. After removal of 4 bases from V and 3 bases from J, the junction contained 10 bases not matched to a gene. The CDR3 is 16 residues long. The germline V gene encodes CDR1 LGHNA and CDR2 YSLEER. CDR3 nucleotide sequence: TGCGCCAGCAGCCGGGGCGGGGGATTCAGTACAGATACGCAGTATTTT. Protein: CASSRGGGFSTDTQYF.

Only a few counts were recorded for this clonotype. The V gene is TRBV6-5, the J gene TRBJ2-2; 8 bases align to TRBD1. The V and J ends lost 2 bases and 6 bases, in that order; junction bases with no gene match: 5. The CDR3 is 15 residues long. CDR1 MNHEY and CDR2 SVGAGI come from the germline V gene. The CDR3 region is CASSYPTGVPGELFF. CDR3 in DNA: TGTGCCAGCAGTTACCCGACAGGGGTCCCCGGGGAGCTGTTTTTT.

J is TRBJ1-1 and V is TRBV4-3; a weak D match, TRBD1 (5 bases). The V end lost 4 bases, the J end lost 3 bases, and 9 bases lay between the germline ends. The CDR3 runs 13 residues. Looked up from germline, CDR1 is LGHNA and CDR2 is YSLEER. CDR3 amino acids: CASSLRVHTEAFF. CDR3 nucleotides: TGCGCCAGCAGCCTCAGGGTTCACACTGAAGCTTTCTTT.

This clonotype came up a few times. The chain couples TRBV27 to TRBJ2-5; 11 nucleotides match TRBD2. J gave up 5 bases and V 5 bases, and 10 bases lay outside the gene matches. From germline, CDR1 is MNHEY and CDR2 SMNVEV (reference sequence). This CDR3 has 16 residues. CDR3 loop: CASSRLAGPFGETQYF. The CDR3 coding sequence is TGTGCCAGCAGTAGACTAGCGGGACCCTTCGGGGAGACCCAGTACTTC.

This clonotype has ten or more counts. The chain uses TRBV4-3 and TRBJ2-3; 8 bases are a match to TRBD2. The CDR3 spans 16 residues. Germline V gene data show CDR1 as LGHNA and CDR2 as YSLEER. The ends lost 0 bases at V and 3 bases at J; junction bases unmatched: 5. The CDR3 reads CASSQDIAGLTDTQYF. Written as DNA, the CDR3 is TGCGCCAGCAGCCAAGATATAGCGGGGTTGACAGATACGCAGTATTTT.

About this clonotype: Given the absence of the conserved phenylalanine or tryptophan at the CDR3 end, a read error is likely. The CDR3: CSAAHSGETNEQFL. In nucleotides, the CDR3 is TGCAGTGCTGCCCATAGCGGGGAAACTAATGAGCAGTTCCTC. The J gene is TRBJ2-1, the V gene TRBV20-1; 8 bases fit TRBD2. There are 14 residues in the CDR3. V shed 5 bases and J 7 bases; nucleotides not matched to a gene: 10. The germline V gene has CDR1 DFQATT and CDR2 SNEGSKA (reference sequence).

This clonotype showed up just a few times. The chain employs TRBV7-9 and TRBJ1-2; D might be TRBD1 (5 bases). The CDR3 has 14 amino acids. Germline loops: CDR1 SEHNR, CDR2 FQNEAQ (reference sequence). Trimming cost V 5 bases and J 5 bases, with 15 bases left between them. Here the CDR3 DNA reads TGTGCCAGCAGCCGTGGGCAGGGAATGTATGGCTACACCTTC. The encoded protein is CASSRGQGMYGYTF.

The J gene is TRBJ2-3, the V gene TRBV4-1; D may be TRBD2 (6 bases). Germline CDR1 is MGHRA and CDR2 is YSYEKL. There are 16 residues in the CDR3. V gave up 4 bases and J gave up 0 bases, with 14 bases separating them. CDR3 nucleotide sequence: TGCGCCAGCAGCCGGCTTAGCGGAACTAGCACAGATACGCAGTATTTT. It codes for CASSRLSGTSTDTQYF.

As regards this clonotype: Being one base from a much bigger clone, this may be a read error. The V gene is TRBV7-2, the J gene TRBJ2-3; D is ambiguous. The CDR3 runs to 16 residues. Trimming removed 5 bases from V and 2 bases from J, with 17 bases in between. Germline V gives CDR1 SGHTA, CDR2 FQGNSA. The CDR3 loop reads CASSQETPADTDTQYF. For the CDR3, the DNA is TGTGCCAGCAGCCAAGAAACCCCGGCAGACACAGATACGCAGTATTTT.

The CDR3 region is CSVEDLIYGYTF. CDR3 sequence (DNA): TGCAGCGTTGAAGATCTCATCTATGGCTACACCTTC. This chain uses TRBV29-1 with TRBJ1-2; D is unclear. From germline, CDR1 is SQVTM and CDR2 ANQGSEA. The V gene lost 0 bases and the J gene lost 4 bases, with 6 bases spanning the gap. The CDR3 totals 12 residues.

The chain joins TRBV4-3 to TRBJ2-6; no clear D. This CDR3 is 16 amino acids long. Trimming cost V 4 bases and J 0 bases, with 10 bases left between them. The germline V gene encodes CDR1 LGHNA and CDR2 YSLEER. The CDR3: CASSRTESSGANVLTF. Written as DNA, the CDR3 is TGCGCCAGCAGCCGCACAGAATCCTCTGGGGCCAACGTCCTGACTTTC.

The rearrangement joins TRBV19 to TRBJ1-2, with D perhaps matching TRBD1 (5 bases). The CDR3 extends over 14 amino acids. Germline V gene lookup returns CDR1 LNHDA and CDR2 SQIVND (reference sequence). Trimming cost V 3 bases and J 3 bases, with 11 bases left between them. CDR3 protein: CASSIYGADYGYTF. CDR3 DNA sequence: TGTGCCAGTAGTATCTACGGGGCGGACTATGGCTACACCTTC.

The V and J genes are TRBV19 and TRBJ1-5, with TRBD1 matching 7 bases. With V trimmed by 5 bases and J by 7 bases, 5 bases remained unmatched. Germline lookup yields CDR1 LNHDA and CDR2 SQIVND (reference sequence). The CDR3 spans 13 residues. The CDR3 bases are TGTGCCAGTAGTCAACAGGGGTTACAGCCCCAGCATTTT. This sequence encodes CASSQQGLQPQHF.

This clonotype was recorded once. A much larger clone differs from this one at a single base, so this may be a read error. The chain joins TRBV29-1 to TRBJ2-2, with 8 bases fitting TRBD1. CDR3 length: 14 residues. Germline V gene sequence: CDR1 SQVTM, CDR2 ANQGSEA. CDR3 nucleotide sequence: TGCGGCGTTGCGATACAGGGGGTCCGCGGGGAGCTGTTTTTT. It codes for CGVAIQGVRGELFF.

This clonotype was observed at least ten times. V is TRBV30 and J is TRBJ2-1; D not resolved. V was shortened by 2 bases and J by 7 bases, with 9 bases between the two germline ends. Germline CDR1 is GTSNPN and CDR2 is SVGIG (reference sequence). The CDR3 sequence is 12 residues long. For the CDR3, the DNA is TGTGCCTGGAGTCCTACAATAAATGAGCAGTTCTTC. Its translation is CAWSPTINEQFF.

This clonotype was counted at least ten times. The J gene is TRBJ2-7, the V gene TRBV7-2; 8 positions match TRBD2. This CDR3 comprises 16 residues. V shed 5 bases and J 4 bases; nucleotides not matched to a gene: 13. Germline V gene sequence: CDR1 SGHTA, CDR2 FQGNSA. The DNA for the CDR3 is TGTGCCAGCAGCCCAGGGCCGGGGACTAGAACTTACGAGCAGTACTTC. It translates to CASSPGPGTRTYEQYF.